What follows are 3 T cell receptor beta chains derived from one specimen sequenced in a study of CD8 T cells in ankylosing spondylitis. TCRdb used MiXCR to reprocess the 5' RACE reads, holding one entry per CDR3 protein. Among 300,000 to 350,000 distinct CDR3 sequences listed, about 14% were seen once. Sequencing was done on a sample of blood, either unsorted or a sorted T cell fraction (not recorded which). Every receptor here comes from a male donor with ankylosing spondylitis or in good health (not recorded which).

J is TRBJ2-3 and V is TRBV7-2; 7 bases are a match to TRBD2. Trimming took 5 bases from V and 6 from J; bases not matched to a gene: 11. The CDR3 spans 15 residues. Germline V CDR1 and CDR2: SGHTA, FQGNSA. The CDR3 nucleotides read TGTGCCAGCAGCCGAGAGGGAGGGTACCTTGATACGCAGTATTTT. This codes for CASSREGGYLDTQYF.

This clonotype was seen a handful of times. This rearrangement joins TRBV5-1 to TRBJ1-6; 7 bases line up with TRBD1. The CDR3 is 15 amino acids. After removal of 4 bases from V and 9 bases from J, the junction contained 10 bases not matched to a gene. The germline V gene has CDR1 SGHRS and CDR2 YFSETQ. For the CDR3, the DNA is TGCGCCAGCAGCGTCGAGGGGGCGAGCGTTTCACCCCTCCACTTT. Translating gives CASSVEGASVSPLHF.

The chain joins TRBV10-3 to TRBJ2-2; possibly TRBD2 for D (6 bases). Per germline, CDR1 ENHRY and CDR2 SYGVKD. Trimming stripped 6 bases from V and 4 bases from J, with 24 bases between. The CDR3 contains 18 residues. CDR3 coding DNA: TGTGCCATCAGGGCAGGGACCGGGGGTCCCCTTCTCACCGGGGAGCTGTTTTTT. Amino acid sequence: CAIRAGTGGPLLTGELFF.